This T cell receptor (beta chain) was captured by sequencing in a study of spatial heterogeneity in lung cancer. Study-level findings and limits: Detection of ubiquitous tumor TCRs in blood was higher at resection than follow-up.

Germline V CDR1 and CDR2: MNHEY, SVGEGT. The CDR3 spans 14 residues. The J segment lost 3 bases and the V segment lost 6 bases, leaving 4 bases of the junction unmatched. The time point denotes: sample taken at primary tumor resection. Tumor, nontumor lung or frozen PBMC supplied whole RNA that was sequenced unsorted. There are many counts of this clonotype. Its antigen is as yet unknown. Each molecule of TCR cDNA was tagged with one unique molecular identifier. MiXCR was run by TCRdb on the 5' RACE reads, yielding one entry per CDR3 protein. The repertoire includes thousands of distinct CDR3 sequences, more than 4.5% of them detected once, and around two fifths sits in the top ten.

This chain joins TRBV6-2 or TRBV6-3 and TRBJ2-2, with 7 positions matching TRBD1. The sequencing here drew on PBMCs, taken at surgery. The origin of this receptor is a male donor with early-stage non-small cell lung cancer. The CDR3 is CASRPGTDTGELFF. DNA of the CDR3: TGTGCCAGCAGGCCCGGGACAGACACCGGGGAGCTGTTTTTT.